The rows below give T cell receptor beta chains drawn from one sample of a study of T-cell memory formation after mild COVID-19. TCRdb re-derived calls from the 5' RACE reads in MiXCR, one entry per CDR3 protein. Altogether roughly 450,000 distinct CDR3 sequences are present, roughly 18% being singletons, with the ten largest covering about 12%. Sequencing used PBMCs or a T cell subset sorted from them (not recorded which). The receptors come from an adult woman who had mild COVID-19 (a few samples of this study predate the infection). Cell type and time point are not known. Both conserved end residues are part of each CDR3. The order of the fields is CDR3 length, V gene, D gene, clone size, J gene, CDR3 protein, CDR3 DNA. The D gene is left open where the match is weak. Where a row states a size, it is once, few, many or the class of an expanded clone; other rows omit it.

13,TRBV5-1,.,.,TRBJ2-7,CASSLAYDYEQYF,TGCGCCAGCAGCTTGGCCTACGACTACGAGCAGTACTTC
15,TRBV24-1,.,.,TRBJ2-2,CATSDFSDLRGELFF,TGTGCCACCAGTGATTTTTCCGATTTAAGAGGGGAGCTGTTTTTT
15,TRBV18,.,.,TRBJ1-5,CASSPFSGYNQPQHF,TGTGCCAGCTCACCATTCTCCGGGTACAATCAGCCCCAGCATTTT
13,TRBV20-1,.,few,TRBJ1-1,CSSPGARGTEAFF,TGCAGTTCCCCGGGGGCTCGTGGTACTGAAGCTTTCTTT
15,TRBV5-1,TRBD2,few,TRBJ2-5,CASSRLAGVGETQYF,TGCGCCAGCAGTCGCCTAGCGGGGGTCGGAGAGACCCAGTACTTC
14,TRBV6-5,TRBD2,.,TRBJ2-3,CASSRAGRADTQYF,TGTGCCAGCAGTCGAGCGGGACGAGCAGATACGCAGTATTTT
16,TRBV5-5,TRBD1,few,TRBJ2-1,CASSFTPGQAWDEQFF,TGTGCCAGCAGCTTTACTCCGGGACAGGCTTGGGATGAGCAGTTCTTC
14,TRBV6-5,.,few,TRBJ2-5,CASSYGRLLQTQYF,TGTGCCAGCAGTTACGGACGCTTATTACAGACCCAGTACTTC
13,TRBV6-6,.,few,TRBJ1-4,CASGGIANEKLFF,TGTGCCAGCGGGGGAATAGCTAATGAAAAACTGTTTTTT
17,TRBV6-1,TRBD1,few,TRBJ1-5,CASSEPHPGQFNQPQHF,TGTGCCAGCAGTGAACCCCACCCGGGACAGTTCAATCAGCCCCAGCATTTT
14,TRBV29-1,.,.,TRBJ1-1,CSVAERGQNTEAFF,TGCAGCGTTGCAGAGAGAGGTCAGAACACTGAAGCTTTCTTT
15,TRBV7-2,.,.,TRBJ1-1,CASSPGTGGHTEAFF,TGTGCCAGCAGCCCGGGGACCGGAGGCCACACTGAAGCTTTCTTT
17,TRBV5-1,.,many,TRBJ2-3,CASSLGAGAGSPDTQYF,TGCGCCAGCAGCTTGGGGGCAGGAGCTGGGAGCCCAGATACGCAGTATTTT
12,TRBV7-6,.,many,TRBJ2-5,CASSSHQETQYF,TGTGCCAGCAGCTCCCATCAAGAGACCCAGTACTTC
15,TRBV5-6,TRBD1,.,TRBJ2-5,CASSLGTGSQETQYF,TGTGCCAGCAGCTTGGGGACAGGGTCTCAAGAGACCCAGTACTTC
13,TRBV7-9,.,.,TRBJ2-3,CASSSGTLNTQYF,TGTGCCAGCAGCTCCGGAACCCTAAATACGCAGTATTTT
11,TRBV11-2,.,few,TRBJ2-7,CANQEQGGQYF,TGTGCCAATCAGGAGCAGGGGGGGCAGTACTTC
13,TRBV29-1,TRBD2,few,TRBJ2-3,CSVERELVDTQYF,TGCAGCGTTGAGCGGGAGCTGGTGGATACGCAGTATTTT
13,TRBV12-3/TRBV12-4,TRBD1,.,TRBJ2-7,CASSRGTGREQYF,TGTGCCAGCAGTAGGGGGACAGGGCGTGAGCAGTACTTC
11,TRBV24-1,.,.,TRBJ2-1,CATSAYNEQFF,TGTGCCACCAGTGCTTACAATGAGCAGTTCTTC
15,TRBV12-3/TRBV12-4,.,few,TRBJ2-3,CASREPGLPSDTQYF,TGTGCCAGCAGAGAACCGGGACTCCCTTCAGATACGCAGTATTTT
12,TRBV18,.,few,TRBJ1-2,CASSPKSYGYTF,TGTGCCAGCTCACCGAAAAGCTATGGCTACACCTTC
16,TRBV18,.,few,TRBJ2-2,CASSPPSGAHTGELFF,TGTGCCAGCTCACCACCGTCGGGGGCCCACACCGGGGAGCTGTTTTTT
15,TRBV12-3/TRBV12-4,.,many,TRBJ1-2,CASSPLKGGVAGYTF,TGTGCCAGCAGTCCACTGAAAGGGGGGGTGGCTGGCTACACCTTC
13,TRBV3-1,TRBD2,.,TRBJ2-1,CASTAGGSNEQFF,TGTGCCAGCACGGCGGGAGGATCAAATGAGCAGTTCTTC
21,TRBV12-3/TRBV12-4,TRBD1,few,TRBJ2-7,CASSFRFSGTEKDGGTYEQYF,TGTGCCAGCAGTTTTCGGTTTTCAGGGACAGAAAAAGATGGGGGCACCTACGAGCAGTACTTC
16,TRBV5-6,.,.,TRBJ1-5,CASSLGARDYNQPQHF,TGTGCCAGCAGCTTAGGGGCCAGGGACTACAATCAGCCCCAGCATTTT
11,TRBV7-9,.,.,TRBJ2-7,CASSSMGEQYF,TGTGCCAGCAGTTCTATGGGGGAGCAGTACTTC
16,TRBV12-3/TRBV12-4,TRBD1,few,TRBJ1-5,CASRATGVAGNQPQHF,TGTGCCAGCAGGGCTACAGGGGTGGCGGGCAATCAGCCCCAGCATTTT
12,TRBV10-3,.,few,TRBJ1-2,CAISDLREGYTF,TGTGCCATCAGTGATCTCCGGGAGGGCTACACCTTC
10,TRBV29-1,.,few,TRBJ1-4,CSVEANGLFF,TGCAGCGTTGAGGCCAACGGGCTGTTTTTT
14,TRBV6-2/TRBV6-3,.,.,TRBJ2-7,CASTGSGRSYEQYF,TGTGCCAGCACAGGGTCGGGGCGCTCCTACGAGCAGTACTTC
16,TRBV5-1,.,.,TRBJ1-1,CASSTLGGTVNTEAFF,TGCGCCAGCAGTACCCTAGGCGGGACCGTGAACACTGAAGCTTTCTTT
15,TRBV6-2/TRBV6-3,.,.,TRBJ1-2,CASSPYPTTDYGYTF,TGTGCCAGCAGCCCCTACCCTACGACGGATTATGGCTACACCTTC
14,TRBV24-1,.,few,TRBJ2-3,CATSENGRTDTQYF,TGTGCCACCAGTGAGAACGGGCGGACAGATACGCAGTATTTT
15,TRBV7-2,TRBD2,many,TRBJ2-1,CASSLAIGRYNEQFF,TGTGCCAGCAGCTTAGCGATCGGGAGGTACAATGAGCAGTTCTTC
15,TRBV20-1,TRBD2,.,TRBJ2-3,CSAPRGSGGRDTQYF,TGCAGTGCCCCGAGGGGTAGCGGGGGGCGAGATACGCAGTATTTT
15,TRBV15,TRBD1,few,TRBJ1-4,CATSREQGRSEKLFF,TGTGCCACCAGCAGAGAACAGGGGCGAAGCGAAAAACTGTTTTTT
15,TRBV9,.,once,TRBJ1-3,CASSVDGGSGNTIYF,TGTGCCAGCAGCGTTGACGGAGGGTCTGGAAACACCATATATTTT
16,TRBV3-1,TRBD2,.,TRBJ2-2,CASSGGLAGNTGELFF,TGTGCCAGCAGCGGCGGTCTAGCGGGGAATACCGGGGAGCTGTTTTTT
12,TRBV2,TRBD1,.,TRBJ2-7,CASARQGSEQYF,TGTGCCAGCGCCAGACAGGGAAGCGAGCAGTACTTC
15,TRBV5-1,.,few,TRBJ2-3,CASSPRQGNADTQYF,TGCGCCAGCAGTCCCCGGCAGGGGAACGCAGATACGCAGTATTTT
12,TRBV19,.,.,TRBJ1-1,CASSHRETEAFF,TGTGCCAGTAGTCACAGGGAGACTGAAGCTTTCTTT
17,TRBV19,.,.,TRBJ1-5,CASSPAWQLYSNQPQHF,TGTGCCAGTAGTCCCGCTTGGCAGCTGTATAGCAATCAGCCCCAGCATTTT
12,TRBV3-1,.,.,TRBJ1-2,CASSQGTLRYTF,TGTGCCAGCAGCCAAGGGACACTTCGCTACACCTTC
15,TRBV6-1,.,.,TRBJ2-7,CASSTEGEAFYEQYF,TGTGCCAGCAGTACCGAGGGGGAGGCATTCTACGAGCAGTACTTC
15,TRBV12-3/TRBV12-4,TRBD1,few,TRBJ2-7,CASSLERGPMYEQYF,TGTGCCAGCAGTTTGGAAAGGGGGCCCATGTACGAGCAGTACTTC
14,TRBV7-9,TRBD2,once,TRBJ2-5,CASSTGGGRGTQYF,TGTGCCAGCAGCACGGGAGGAGGGCGAGGGACCCAGTACTTC
14,TRBV12-3/TRBV12-4,TRBD1,.,TRBJ2-5,CASSLTGTQETQYF,TGTGCCAGCAGTTTGACAGGGACCCAAGAGACCCAGTACTTC
13,TRBV4-3,.,many,TRBJ2-5,CASSQGRRETQYF,TGCGCCAGCAGCCAAGGGCGTCGGGAGACCCAGTACTTC
12,TRBV29-1,TRBD1,.,TRBJ2-7,CSVRTGGNEQYF,TGCAGCGTGCGGACAGGGGGCAACGAGCAGTACTTC
15,TRBV10-3,TRBD1,.,TRBJ1-5,CAISDSDRGYQPQHF,TGTGCCATCAGTGACAGTGACAGGGGATACCAGCCCCAGCATTTT
14,TRBV12-3/TRBV12-4,TRBD1,many,TRBJ1-1,CASSLTGMNTEAFF,TGTGCCAGCAGTTTGACAGGGATGAACACTGAAGCTTTCTTT
15,TRBV7-8,.,.,TRBJ2-5,CASSLELWIQETQYF,TGTGCCAGCAGCTTAGAGTTGTGGATCCAAGAGACCCAGTACTTC
16,TRBV19,.,.,TRBJ2-5,CASSQTGGPPQETQYF,TGTGCCAGTAGCCAGACTGGCGGGCCTCCACAAGAGACCCAGTACTTC
20,TRBV12-3/TRBV12-4,TRBD2,.,TRBJ2-1,CASSAAVLAVFGGSYNEQFF,TGTGCCAGCAGTGCGGCGGTACTAGCGGTCTTCGGGGGGTCCTACAATGAGCAGTTCTTC
16,TRBV5-1,TRBD1,few,TRBJ2-7,CASSLDPGTGNYEQYF,TGCGCCAGCAGCTTGGACCCAGGGACAGGGAACTACGAGCAGTACTTC
18,TRBV11-3,TRBD2,.,TRBJ2-1,CASSSWTSGPSSYNEQFF,TGTGCCAGCAGCTCTTGGACTAGCGGGCCGAGCTCCTACAATGAGCAGTTCTTC
14,TRBV5-1,.,many,TRBJ2-1,CASSLGQGLNEQFF,TGCGCCAGCAGCTTGGGGCAGGGGCTCAATGAGCAGTTCTTC